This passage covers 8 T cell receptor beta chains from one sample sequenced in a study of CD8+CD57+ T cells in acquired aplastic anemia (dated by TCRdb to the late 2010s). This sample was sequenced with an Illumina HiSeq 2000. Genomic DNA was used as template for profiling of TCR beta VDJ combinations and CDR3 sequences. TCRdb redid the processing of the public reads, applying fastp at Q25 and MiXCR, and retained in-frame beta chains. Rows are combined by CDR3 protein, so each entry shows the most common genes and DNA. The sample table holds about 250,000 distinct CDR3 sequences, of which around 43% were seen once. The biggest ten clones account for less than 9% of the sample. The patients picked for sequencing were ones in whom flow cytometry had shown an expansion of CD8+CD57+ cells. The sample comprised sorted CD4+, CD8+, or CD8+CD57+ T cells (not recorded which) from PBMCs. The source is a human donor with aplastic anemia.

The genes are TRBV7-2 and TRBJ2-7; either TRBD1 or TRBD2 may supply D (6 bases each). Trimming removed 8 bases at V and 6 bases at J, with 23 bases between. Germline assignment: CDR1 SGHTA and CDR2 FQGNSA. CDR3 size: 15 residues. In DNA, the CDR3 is TGTGCCAGCCGGGGATGGGGTGGGGGGCGCCTCGAGCAGTACTTC. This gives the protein CASRGWGGGRLEQYF.

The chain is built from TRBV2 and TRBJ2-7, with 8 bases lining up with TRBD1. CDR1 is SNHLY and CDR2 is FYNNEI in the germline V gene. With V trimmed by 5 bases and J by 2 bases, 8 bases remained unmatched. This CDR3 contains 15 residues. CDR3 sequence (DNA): TGTGCCAGCAGTAAGGGACAGGTATTCCCCTACGAGCAGTACTTC. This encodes CASSKGQVFPYEQYF.

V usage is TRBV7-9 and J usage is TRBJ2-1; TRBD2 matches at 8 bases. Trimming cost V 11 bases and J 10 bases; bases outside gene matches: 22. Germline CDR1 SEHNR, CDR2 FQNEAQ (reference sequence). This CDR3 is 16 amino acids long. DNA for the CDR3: TGTGCCTGGAGTGCACTAGCGGCCGATACAACCTACGAGCAGTTCTTC. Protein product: CAWSALAADTTYEQFF. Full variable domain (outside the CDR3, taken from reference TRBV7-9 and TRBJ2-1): DTGVSQNPRHKITKRGQNVTFRCDPISEHNRLYWYRQTLGQGPEFLTYFQNEAQLEKSRLLSDRFSAERPKGSFSTLEIQRTEQGDSAMYLCAWSALAADTTYEQFFGPGTRLTVL.

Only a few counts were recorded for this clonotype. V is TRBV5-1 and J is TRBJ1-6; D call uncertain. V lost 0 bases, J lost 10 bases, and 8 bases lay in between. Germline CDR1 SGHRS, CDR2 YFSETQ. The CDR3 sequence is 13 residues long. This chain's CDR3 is CASSLAGRSPLHF. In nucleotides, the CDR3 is TGCGCCAGCAGCTTGGCCGGGCGGTCACCCCTCCACTTT.

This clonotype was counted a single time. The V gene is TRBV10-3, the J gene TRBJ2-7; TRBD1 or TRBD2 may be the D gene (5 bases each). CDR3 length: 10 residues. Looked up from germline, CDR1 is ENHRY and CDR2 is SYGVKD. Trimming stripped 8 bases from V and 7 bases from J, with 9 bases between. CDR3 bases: TGTGCCATCGGGGGTGAAGAGCAGTACTTC. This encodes CAIGGEEQYF.

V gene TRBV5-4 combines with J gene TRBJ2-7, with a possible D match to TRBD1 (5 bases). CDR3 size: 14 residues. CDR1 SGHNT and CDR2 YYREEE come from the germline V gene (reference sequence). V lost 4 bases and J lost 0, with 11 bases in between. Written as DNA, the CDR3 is TGTGCCAGCAGCACACCAGGGCTCTCCTACGAGCAGTACTTC. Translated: CASSTPGLSYEQYF.

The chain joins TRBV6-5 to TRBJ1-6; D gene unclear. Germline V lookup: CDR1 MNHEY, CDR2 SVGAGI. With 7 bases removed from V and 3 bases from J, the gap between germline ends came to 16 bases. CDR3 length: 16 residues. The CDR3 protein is CASTGRATFYNSPLHF. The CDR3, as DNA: TGTGCCAGCACCGGACGGGCGACCTTCTATAATTCACCCCTCCACTTT.

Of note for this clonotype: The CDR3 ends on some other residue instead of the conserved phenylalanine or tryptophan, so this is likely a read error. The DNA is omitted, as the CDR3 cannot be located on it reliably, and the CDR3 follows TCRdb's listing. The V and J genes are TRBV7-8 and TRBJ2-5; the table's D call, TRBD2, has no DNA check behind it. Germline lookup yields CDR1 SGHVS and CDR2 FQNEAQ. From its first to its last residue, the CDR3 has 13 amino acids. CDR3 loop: CASSLVRSSRWIT.